The 27 T cell receptor beta chains below come from one sample, sequenced in a study of tumor and adjacent non-tumor tissue in lung cancer. Three rounds of nested PCR, following a modified ARM-PCR protocol, produced the TCRbeta library. TCRdb passed the multiplex PCR reads through MiXCR, listing each CDR3 protein once. The sample lists 120,000 or so distinct CDR3 sequences; 66% were seen once. This sample's RNA came from whole unsorted tissue. Sequencing was carried out using lung tumor tissue. These receptors all come from a man in his thirties or forties with non-small cell lung cancer.

This clonotype was seen more than once but under ten times. Since no conserved phenylalanine or tryptophan closes the CDR3, a read error is the likely cause. The V and J genes are TRBV11-2 and TRBJ1-1, with 9 bases aligning to TRBD1. CDR3 length: 14 amino acids. V trimming: 6 bases; J trimming: 4 bases; junction bases outside the gene matches: 6. CDR1 and CDR2 (germline): SGHAT, FQNNGV. As DNA, the CDR3 is TGTGCCAGCAGTGCACAGGGGGCGGTCACTGAAGCTTTCTTG. It yields the protein CASSAQGAVTEAFL.

This clonotype was seen ten or more times. The chain carries TRBV12-3 or TRBV12-4 and TRBJ2-3, with 8 bases lining up with TRBD2. This CDR3 is built from 14 residues. The J segment lost 6 bases and the V segment lost 4 bases, leaving 6 bases of the junction unmatched. The chain's CDR3 is CASSSLAGRDTQYF. The CDR3 region has the DNA TGTGCCAGCAGTTCGCTAGCGGGCCGGGATACGCAGTATTTT.

A note on this clonotype: With a much larger clone just one base away, this may be a read error. This CDR3 is missing its conserved last phenylalanine or tryptophan, likely due to a read error. The CDR3 sequence: CASSRAREGYTI. The CDR3 DNA follows: TGTGCCAGCAGTCGGGCGCGGGAGGGCTACACCATC. The rearrangement uses TRBV12-3 or TRBV12-4 and TRBJ1-2; the D is unclear. The CDR3 length is 12 residues. V lost 5 bases and J 8 bases, leaving 12 bases between the germline ends.

This sequence joins TRBV11-1 and TRBJ2-7; the D is unclear. Germline V gives CDR1 SGHAT, CDR2 FQDESV (reference sequence). CDR3 length: 13 amino acids. Trimming pared 6 bases from V and 0 bases from J, leaving 9 bases between. CDR3 DNA: TGTGCCAGCAGTTTCCCCAGCTCCTACGAGCAGTACTTC. Residues: CASSFPSSYEQYF.

As regards this clonotype: One end of the junction fails to match germline, which may point to a read error. V is TRBV12-3 or TRBV12-4 and J is TRBJ1-6; no definite D call. CDR3 length: 14 residues. The CDR3 region has the DNA TGTGCCAGCAGTTTCTCTCCCCTGTCTTCACCGCTCCACTTT. This translates into CASSFSPLSSPLHF.

This clonotype was seen at least ten times. The chain links TRBV20-1 to TRBJ2-1; TRBD2 agrees at 8 bases. The junction had 23 bases not matched to a gene; V was cut back by 7 bases and J by 3 bases. Germline V gene data show CDR1 as DFQATT and CDR2 as SNEGSKA (reference sequence). This CDR3 region has 19 residues. This chain's CDR3 is CSVKGGLNPQREIYNEQFF. The CDR3 DNA reads TGCAGTGTTAAGGGGGGTCTCAATCCCCAGCGGGAGATCTACAATGAGCAGTTCTTC.

This clonotype was seen a few times. Just one base apart from a much larger clone, this may be a read error. The chain joins TRBV4-3 to TRBJ2-3, with D possibly being TRBD2 (5 bases). The CDR3 length is 17 residues. The V gene's germline CDR1 is LGHNA and CDR2 YSLEER. DNA of the CDR3: TGCGCCAGCAGACAAGAAAGGTCCCTAGCCCTCACAGATACGCAGTATTTT. Translation gives CASRQERSLALTDTQYF.

This clonotype was seen ten or more times. V usage is TRBV5-4 and J usage is TRBJ2-1; 9 bases fit TRBD2. V gave up 5 bases and J gave up 4 bases; unmatched junction bases: 7. Per germline, CDR1 SGHNT and CDR2 YYREEE (reference sequence). The CDR3 has 15 residues. The CDR3 DNA sequence: TGTGCCAGCAGTTTTAGCGGGAGAAGATACAATGAGCAGTTCTTC. It is translated as CASSFSGRRYNEQFF. Using reference TRBV5-4 and TRBJ2-1 for the parts outside the CDR3, the full variable domain is ETGVTQSPTHLIKTRGQQVTLRCSSQSGHNTVSWYQQALGQGPQFIFQYYREEENGRGNFPPRFSGLQFPNYSSELNVNALELDDSALYLCASSFSGRRYNEQFFGPGTRLTVL.

On this clonotype itself: A junction end diverges from the germline sequence, so it may reflect a read error. The rearrangement uses TRBV11-2 and TRBJ1-3; TRBD1 matches 8 bases. Looked up from germline, CDR1 is SGHAT and CDR2 is FQNNGV. The CDR3 is 15 amino acids. The CDR3 loop is CASSQTGGSKNTLYF. The CDR3 DNA reads TGTGCCAGCAGCCAAACAGGGGGTTCGAAAAACACCTTATATTTT.

In this sample, this clonotype turned up a few times. Given a much more abundant clone one base away, this may be a read error. J is TRBJ2-5 and V is TRBV12-5; D remains ambiguous. The CDR3 length is 13 residues. The germline V gene encodes CDR1 LGHNT and CDR2 FRNRAP. CDR3 coding DNA: TGTGCTATTGGTTTGAGCGACCCAGAGACCCAGTACTTC. As protein: CAIGLSDPETQYF.

The chain employs TRBV10-3 and TRBJ1-1; TRBD1 agrees at 8 bases. After removal of 7 bases from V and 1 base from J, the junction contained 2 bases not matched to a gene. Looked up from germline, CDR1 is ENHRY and CDR2 is SYGVKD. The CDR3 spans 13 residues. CDR3: CAINGQGNTEAFF. The CDR3 nucleotides read TGTGCCATCAATGGACAGGGGAACACTGAAGCTTTCTTT.

In regard to this clonotype: The junction departs from the called germline gene at one end, perhaps through a read error. In DNA form, the CDR3 reads TGTGCAAGCAGCTCTAGACCGGGTTTCTCACCCCTCCACTTT. Translation: CASSSRPGFSPLHF. This chain uses TRBV11-2 with TRBJ1-6; D gene ambiguous. Per germline, CDR1 SGHAT and CDR2 FQNNGV. The CDR3 extends over 14 amino acids.

The rearrangement uses TRBV11-2 and TRBJ1-1, with D unresolved. The V end lost 5 bases, the J end lost 1 base, and 11 bases lay between the germline ends. The V gene's germline CDR1 is SGHAT and CDR2 FQNNGV. The CDR3 covers 14 residues. The CDR3 DNA sequence: TGTGCCAGCAGCATCCGGTATACGAACACTGAAGCTTTCTTT. Translation gives CASSIRYTNTEAFF.

The chain is built from TRBV5-1 and TRBJ2-3; maybe TRBD2 (5 bases). This CDR3 is 14 amino acids long. Germline V gene lookup returns CDR1 SGHRS and CDR2 YFSETQ. The germline V and J ends were trimmed by 1 base and 2 bases, with 8 bases remaining between them. The CDR3 region has the DNA TGCGCCAGCAGCTTGAGCGGTAACACAGATACGCAGTATTTT. Encoded protein: CASSLSGNTDTQYF.

Notes on this clonotype: Sequence at one end of the junction differs from germline and may be a read error. V gene TRBV5-4 combines with J gene TRBJ1-1; TRBD1 matches at 9 bases. Germline-derived CDR1 and CDR2 are SGHNT and YYREEE (reference sequence). CDR3 length equals 16 residues. The DNA of the CDR3 is TGTACCAGCAGCTCACAAAAACAGGGGGCAGGCACTGAAGCTTTCTTT. This gives the protein CTSSSQKQGAGTEAFF.

The V and J genes are TRBV20-1 and TRBJ2-1; TRBD2 agrees at 8 bases. Per the germline V gene, CDR1 is DFQATT and CDR2 is SNEGSKA (reference sequence). The CDR3 length is 16 residues. Unmatched junction bases numbered 17, after V lost 5 bases and J lost 8 bases. The CDR3 nucleotides are TGCAGTGCTGATCCTATAGCGGGATTTACGGAGGATGAGCAGTTCTTC. This sequence encodes CSADPIAGFTEDEQFF.

This clonotype was counted a single time. A much more abundant neighbour one base away suggests this may be a read error. V is TRBV10-2 and J is TRBJ2-7, with D maybe TRBD2 (6 bases). CDR3 length: 15 amino acids. Germline V gives CDR1 WSHSY, CDR2 SAAADI. V lost 10 bases and J lost 4, with 23 bases in between. CDR3 protein: CANTAGGTSNYEQYF. The CDR3 DNA is TGCGCCAACACGGCAGGAGGGACTTCAAATTACGAGCAGTACTTC.

Comments on this clonotype: Sequence at one end of the junction differs from germline and may be a read error. The chain employs TRBV11-2 and TRBJ1-6, with a possible D match to TRBD1 (5 bases). This CDR3 comprises 14 residues. In germline, CDR1 is SGHAT, CDR2 FQNNGV. The CDR3 spells CACSLAGGSAPLHF. The CDR3 nucleotides read TGTGCCTGCAGCTTAGCGGGGGGTTCGGCACCCCTCCATTTT.

This clonotype has only one observation. A much larger clone differs by one base, so this may be a read error. The CDR3 bases are TGTGCTAGTGGTTTGGATGTTTCCAGGGAGCTGTTTTTT. It translates to CASGLDVSRELFF. The chain links TRBV12-5 to TRBJ2-2; D remains unclear. V was cut by 1 base and J by 9 bases, with 9 bases left in between. The CDR3 spans 13 residues. Per germline, CDR1 LGHNT and CDR2 FRNRAP.

This clonotype was seen ten or more times. The chain has TRBV11-3 and TRBJ2-1; D ambiguous. Germline lookup yields CDR1 SGHNT and CDR2 YENEEA. V dropped 0 bases and J dropped 4 bases, with 10 bases sitting between them. The CDR3 sequence is 15 residues long. CDR3 DNA sequence: TGTGCCAGCAGCTTAGAACGGTTTATTTACAATGAGCAGTTCTTC. Translation: CASSLERFIYNEQFF.

Comment on this clonotype: A much larger clone differs from this one at a single base, so this may be a read error. The chain is built from TRBV29-1 and TRBJ2-2; no firm D call. The CDR3 loop spans 11 amino acids. Germline V lookup: CDR1 SQVTM, CDR2 ANQGSEA. CDR3 DNA: TGCAGCTCCCTGGTCCTGGGTCAGCTGTCTTTT. It specifies CSSLVLGQLSF.

The chain is built from TRBV4-3 and TRBJ2-2; 11 bases are shared with TRBD2. Germline V gene lookup returns CDR1 LGHNA and CDR2 YSLEER. V lost 0 bases to trimming and J lost 2 bases; unmatched junction nucleotides: 5. CDR3 length: 18 residues. CDR3 in amino acids: CASSQDLAGGLNTGELFF. Here the CDR3 DNA reads TGCGCCAGCAGCCAAGATTTAGCGGGGGGGTTAAACACCGGGGAGCTGTTTTTT.

This clonotype was counted many times. The J gene is TRBJ2-2, the V gene TRBV7-2; D is perhaps TRBD2 (5 bases). V lost 2 bases and J lost 7, with 11 bases in between. The CDR3 totals 14 residues. Per the germline V gene, CDR1 is SGHTA and CDR2 is FQGNSA. CDR3 nucleotides: TGTGCCAGCAGCTTACTACATGCGGGCGGGGAGCTGTTTTTT. Residues: CASSLLHAGGELFF. The full variable domain, completed using reference TRBV7-2 and TRBJ2-2, is GAGVSQSPSNKVTEKGKDVELRCDPISGHTALYWYRQSLGQGLEFLIYFQGNSAPDKSGLPSDRFSAERTGGSVSTLTIQRTQQEDSAVYLCASSLLHAGGELFFGEGSRLTVL.

Details on this clonotype: A read error may produce the germline difference seen at one junction end. The J gene is TRBJ1-1, the V gene TRBV4-1; 7 nucleotides align to TRBD1. The CDR3 spans 16 residues. Germline V gene sequence: CDR1 MGHRA, CDR2 YSYEKL. CDR3 in amino acids: CASSQDIYRGGTEGFF. CDR3 nucleotide sequence: TGCGCCAGCAGTCAAGATATCTACAGGGGAGGTACTGAAGGTTTCTTT.

This clonotype was seen ten or more times. CDR3 loop: CASSLGRLTEINYGYTF. DNA of the CDR3: TGTGCCAGCAGTTTAGGCCGCCTTACCGAGATTAACTATGGCTACACCTTC. This sequence joins TRBV12-3 or TRBV12-4 and TRBJ1-2; D remains unclear. V lost 1 base and J 1 base, leaving 16 bases between the germline ends. This CDR3 is 17 amino acids long.

The chain recombines TRBV7-9 with TRBJ2-2; no definite D call. CDR1 is SEHNR, CDR2 FQNEAQ, per germline (reference sequence). Trimming removed 1 base from V and 6 bases from J, with 6 bases in between. This CDR3 is 13 amino acids long. The CDR3 DNA reads as TGTGCCAGCAGCTTAGTGTGGGCCGGGGAGCTGTTTTTT. Protein: CASSLVWAGELFF.

In regard to this clonotype: One end of the junction varies from germline; a read error may be responsible. V and J are TRBV4-2 and TRBJ2-1; D perhaps matches TRBD2 (6 bases). Germline V gene sequence: CDR1 LGHNA, CDR2 YNFKEQ. The CDR3 is made up of 16 amino acids. The CDR3 sequence: CASSQDSNSGGNEQFF. DNA for the CDR3: TGTGCCAGCAGTCAAGATTCTAATTCCGGAGGGAATGAGCAGTTCTTC.